This is a list of T cell receptor beta chains from one sample in a study of control samples from healthy donors and cancer patients. Repertoires were generated with immunoSEQ multiplex PCR, while TCRdb's copy carries only in-frame clones and drops some. The sample includes approximately 150,000 clones, around 92% of them seen just once. Sequencing was done on a sample of blood. These receptors were taken from a man aged 25 to 40 in good health. The CDR3 runs from the conserved cysteine through the conserved F or W. Each record gives: J gene, V gene, clone size, D gene, CDR3 DNA, CDR3 protein. A D gene is named only where the DNA matches it firmly. Clone size is given for some rows only: seen once, a few or many times, or a class if the clone is expanded.

J gene: TRBJ1-2; V gene: TRBV6-1; clone size: -; D gene: TRBD1; CDR3 DNA: TGTGCCAGCAGTGAAAGGCAGGGGGCAGGGGGCTACACCTTC; CDR3 protein: CASSERQGAGGYTF
J gene: TRBJ1-6; V gene: TRBV6-5; clone size: -; D gene: TRBD1; CDR3 DNA: TGTGCCAGCAGTTACGGAACAGGGGGCATTTCACCCCTCCACTTT; CDR3 protein: CASSYGTGGISPLHF
J gene: TRBJ2-2; V gene: TRBV30; clone size: few; D gene: -; CDR3 DNA: TGTGCCGCCTACGGGACACCGAACACCGGGGAGCTGTTTTTT; CDR3 protein: CAAYGTPNTGELFF
J gene: TRBJ1-1; V gene: TRBV18; clone size: -; D gene: -; CDR3 DNA: TGTGCCAGCTCACCACTTAGGAACACTGAAGCTTTCTTT; CDR3 protein: CASSPLRNTEAFF
J gene: TRBJ2-6; V gene: TRBV14; clone size: -; D gene: -; CDR3 DNA: TGTGCCAGCAGCCAAGGGGCAGGATCGGCTGGGGCCAACGTCCTGACTTTC; CDR3 protein: CASSQGAGSAGANVLTF
J gene: TRBJ1-1; V gene: TRBV19; clone size: -; D gene: TRBD1; CDR3 DNA: TGTGCCAGTGAATCATACAGGGGGGGGACTGAAGCTTTCTTT; CDR3 protein: CASESYRGGTEAFF
J gene: TRBJ1-5; V gene: TRBV4-1; clone size: once; D gene: TRBD1; CDR3 DNA: TGCGCCAGCAGCCAAGTAGACAGGGCGGGTCAGCCCCAGCATTTT; CDR3 protein: CASSQVDRAGQPQHF
J gene: TRBJ2-1; V gene: TRBV19; clone size: -; D gene: -; CDR3 DNA: TGTGCCACAAGGGACCCGGGGAGCTCCTACAATGAGCAGTTCTTC; CDR3 protein: CATRDPGSSYNEQFF
J gene: TRBJ1-1; V gene: TRBV2; clone size: -; D gene: -; CDR3 DNA: TGTGCCAGCAGCGGGGCCGGTGAAGCTTTCTTT; CDR3 protein: CASSGAGEAFF
J gene: TRBJ1-1; V gene: TRBV19; clone size: once; D gene: TRBD1; CDR3 DNA: TGTGCCAGTAAGCTCGATCCAACCGGGACAGGGCCGAACACTGAAGCTTTCTTT; CDR3 protein: CASKLDPTGTGPNTEAFF
J gene: TRBJ2-7; V gene: TRBV19; clone size: -; D gene: TRBD2; CDR3 DNA: TGTGCCAGTAGTATTACTAGCGGGGGGGCCCACGAGCAGTACTTC; CDR3 protein: CASSITSGGAHEQYF
J gene: TRBJ1-2; V gene: TRBV29-1; clone size: -; D gene: -; CDR3 DNA: TGCAGCGTTGTTCTGGGGGCGATTCCCTCCTATGGCTACACCTTC; CDR3 protein: CSVVLGAIPSYGYTF
J gene: TRBJ1-5; V gene: TRBV18; clone size: -; D gene: -; CDR3 DNA: TGTGCCAGCTCACCCGACGGGGCTAGCAATCAGCCCCAGCATTTT; CDR3 protein: CASSPDGASNQPQHF
J gene: TRBJ2-3; V gene: TRBV9; clone size: -; D gene: TRBD2; CDR3 DNA: TGTGCCAGCAGCCGAAGCGGGGTGAGCACAGATACGCAGTATTTT; CDR3 protein: CASSRSGVSTDTQYF
J gene: TRBJ1-3; V gene: TRBV4-2; clone size: -; D gene: -; CDR3 DNA: TGTGCCAGCAGCCGACGCGGGACCGACTCTGGAAACACCATATATTTT; CDR3 protein: CASSRRGTDSGNTIYF
J gene: TRBJ2-1; V gene: TRBV6-5; clone size: -; D gene: TRBD2; CDR3 DNA: TGTGCCAGCAGCCATGCGGGGGGCGTCAATGAGCAGTTCTTC; CDR3 protein: CASSHAGGVNEQFF
J gene: TRBJ2-3; V gene: TRBV4-2; clone size: -; D gene: -; CDR3 DNA: TGTGCCAGCAGCCAAGGACTAGTAGATACGCAGTATTTT; CDR3 protein: CASSQGLVDTQYF
J gene: TRBJ1-2; V gene: TRBV24-1; clone size: -; D gene: TRBD1; CDR3 DNA: TGTGCCACCAGTGACCGGGGACAGACCTATGGCTACACCTTC; CDR3 protein: CATSDRGQTYGYTF
J gene: TRBJ1-3; V gene: TRBV7-9; clone size: -; D gene: -; CDR3 DNA: TGTGCCAGCAGTCCCGACACAATCTCTGGAAACACCATATATTTT; CDR3 protein: CASSPDTISGNTIYF
J gene: TRBJ1-1; V gene: TRBV28; clone size: -; D gene: -; CDR3 DNA: TGTGCCAGCAGTCCACAGGGTCCCAGTGAAGCTTTCTTT; CDR3 protein: CASSPQGPSEAFF
J gene: TRBJ1-5; V gene: TRBV5-6; clone size: -; D gene: TRBD1; CDR3 DNA: TGTGCCAGCAGCCGGGGACAGGGCGGGCAGGAGCCCCAGCATTTT; CDR3 protein: CASSRGQGGQEPQHF
J gene: TRBJ1-2; V gene: TRBV14; clone size: -; D gene: TRBD1; CDR3 DNA: TGTGCCAGCAGCCAAGACCGGGACAGTCCTAACTATGGCTACACCTTC; CDR3 protein: CASSQDRDSPNYGYTF
J gene: TRBJ1-2; V gene: TRBV27; clone size: -; D gene: -; CDR3 DNA: TGTGCCAGCAGTTTATGGGGGTGGGCTAACTATGGCTACACCTTC; CDR3 protein: CASSLWGWANYGYTF
J gene: TRBJ1-1; V gene: TRBV19; clone size: -; D gene: TRBD1; CDR3 DNA: TGTGCCAGTAGTACGGGGACAGCTCTGGCTTTCTTT; CDR3 protein: CASSTGTALAFF
J gene: TRBJ1-6; V gene: TRBV9; clone size: many; D gene: -; CDR3 DNA: TGTGCCAGCAGCGTAGACCCCGACAGCAATTCACCCCTCCACTTT; CDR3 protein: CASSVDPDSNSPLHF
J gene: TRBJ2-3; V gene: TRBV14; clone size: -; D gene: TRBD2; CDR3 DNA: TGTGCCAGCAGCCAAGAAGTCCTAGCGGGGGGGACTACAGATACGCAGTATTTT; CDR3 protein: CASSQEVLAGGTTDTQYF
J gene: TRBJ2-5; V gene: TRBV15; clone size: -; D gene: TRBD1; CDR3 DNA: TGTGCCACCGGCCTCCGGGACAGGTACTTC; CDR3 protein: CATGLRDRYF
J gene: TRBJ1-6; V gene: TRBV7-9; clone size: few; D gene: TRBD1; CDR3 DNA: TGTGCCAGCATAGGACAGGGCGCCTATAATTCACCCCTCCACTTT; CDR3 protein: CASIGQGAYNSPLHF
J gene: TRBJ2-3; V gene: TRBV5-4; clone size: -; D gene: -; CDR3 DNA: TGTGCCAGCAGCACCAGCACAGATACGCAGTATTTT; CDR3 protein: CASSTSTDTQYF
J gene: TRBJ1-1; V gene: TRBV5-1; clone size: -; D gene: TRBD1; CDR3 DNA: TGCGCCAGCAGCTTGGGGGCAGGGGGCAAAACTGAAGCTTTCTTT; CDR3 protein: CASSLGAGGKTEAFF
J gene: TRBJ2-5; V gene: TRBV7-9; clone size: -; D gene: TRBD1; CDR3 DNA: TGTGCCAGCAGCTTAGGCGGGACAGGGCAAGAGACCCAGTACTTC; CDR3 protein: CASSLGGTGQETQYF
J gene: TRBJ2-2; V gene: TRBV4-1; clone size: once; D gene: -; CDR3 DNA: TGCGCCAGCAGCCAAGCCGGGACCGGGGAGCTGTTTTTT; CDR3 protein: CASSQAGTGELFF
J gene: TRBJ2-1; V gene: TRBV15; clone size: -; D gene: -; CDR3 DNA: TGTGCCACCAGCGCGAAGACTAGATTCCCCCATGAGCAGTTCTTC; CDR3 protein: CATSAKTRFPHEQFF
J gene: TRBJ1-3; V gene: TRBV14; clone size: few; D gene: -; CDR3 DNA: TGTGCCAGCAGCCAAGATCAGCGGACCCTCTACTCTGGAAACACCATATATTTT; CDR3 protein: CASSQDQRTLYSGNTIYF
J gene: TRBJ1-2; V gene: TRBV19; clone size: once; D gene: -; CDR3 DNA: TGTGCCAGTAGTAACGTATATGGCTACACCTTC; CDR3 protein: CASSNVYGYTF
J gene: TRBJ2-1; V gene: TRBV5-6; clone size: -; D gene: -; CDR3 DNA: TGTGCCAGCAGCTTACCCCAGGGTGGCTCCTACAATGAGCAGTTCTTC; CDR3 protein: CASSLPQGGSYNEQFF
J gene: TRBJ2-6; V gene: TRBV16; clone size: -; D gene: -; CDR3 DNA: TGTGCCAGCAGCCGCACAGGGTCCAACGTCCTGACTTTC; CDR3 protein: CASSRTGSNVLTF
J gene: TRBJ2-7; V gene: TRBV4-1; clone size: -; D gene: TRBD1; CDR3 DNA: TGCGCCAGCAGCCAAGAGATTTCCGCGGGACAGGGCTTCTCCTACGAGCAGTACTTC; CDR3 protein: CASSQEISAGQGFSYEQYF
J gene: TRBJ2-3; V gene: TRBV19; clone size: -; D gene: -; CDR3 DNA: TGTGCCAGTAGTATATCCTCGACAGCCACAGATACGCAGTATTTT; CDR3 protein: CASSISSTATDTQYF
J gene: TRBJ2-2; V gene: TRBV30; clone size: once; D gene: TRBD2; CDR3 DNA: TGTGCTGCCACCGGAAGCGCGGGGGGGGTCGCCGGGGAGCTGTTTTTT; CDR3 protein: CAATGSAGGVAGELFF
J gene: TRBJ1-1; V gene: TRBV7-3; clone size: -; D gene: -; CDR3 DNA: TGTGCCAGCAGCCCCGGGACTCCGAAGAACACTGAAGCTTTCTTT; CDR3 protein: CASSPGTPKNTEAFF
J gene: TRBJ1-5; V gene: TRBV27; clone size: -; D gene: -; CDR3 DNA: TGTGCCAGCAGTTTCGTGGGAGGCAATCAGCCCCAGCATTTT; CDR3 protein: CASSFVGGNQPQHF